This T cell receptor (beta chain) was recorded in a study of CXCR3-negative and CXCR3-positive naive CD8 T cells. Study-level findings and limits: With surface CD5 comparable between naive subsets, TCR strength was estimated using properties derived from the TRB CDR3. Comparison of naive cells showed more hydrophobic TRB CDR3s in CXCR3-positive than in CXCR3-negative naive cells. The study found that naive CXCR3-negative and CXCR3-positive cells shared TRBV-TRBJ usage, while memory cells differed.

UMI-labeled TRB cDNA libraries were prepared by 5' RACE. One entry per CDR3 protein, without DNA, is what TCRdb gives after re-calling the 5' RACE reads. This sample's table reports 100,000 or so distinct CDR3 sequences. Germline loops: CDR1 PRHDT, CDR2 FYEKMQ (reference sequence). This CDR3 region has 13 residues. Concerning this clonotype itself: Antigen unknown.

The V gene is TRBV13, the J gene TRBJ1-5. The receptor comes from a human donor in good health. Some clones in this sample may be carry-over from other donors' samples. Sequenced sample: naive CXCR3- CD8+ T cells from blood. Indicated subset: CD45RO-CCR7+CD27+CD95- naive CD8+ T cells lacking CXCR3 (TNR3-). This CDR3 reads CASSLGFNQPQHF.